What follows are 11 T cell receptor beta chains derived from one specimen sequenced in a study of T cell repertoires in cytomegalovirus infection. The antigens these receptors bind are not known. In TCRdb, the reads were re-called with MiXCR into one record per CDR3 protein. The sample contains about 310,000 distinct CDR3 sequences, more than 20% of which appear only once. The sequencing here drew on cultured PBMCs, taken from culture after CMV antigen stimulation. The receptors were sampled from a human donor in good health (CMV status not recorded). Some clones in this sample may be carry-over from other donors' samples.

The chain links TRBV14 to TRBJ2-3; a weak D match, TRBD2 (5 bases). Germline V CDR1 and CDR2: SGHDN, FVKESK. The V and J ends lost 4 bases and 11 bases respectively, with 10 bases between them. The CDR3 covers 11 residues. In DNA, the CDR3 is TGTGCCAGCAGCCCCAACGGGAAGCAGTATTTT. Protein product: CASSPNGKQYF.

The chain couples TRBV19 to TRBJ2-1; 11 bases match TRBD2. The CDR3 runs to 16 residues. Trimming at V came to 1 base and at J to 4 bases, leaving 3 bases not matched to a gene. Germline V gives CDR1 LNHDA, CDR2 SQIVND (reference sequence). The CDR3 nucleotides read TGTGCCAGTAGTATAGCTCGACTAGCGGGGTACAATGAGCAGTTCTTC. Protein: CASSIARLAGYNEQFF.

This chain connects TRBV6-2 or TRBV6-3 to TRBJ2-2, with D unresolved. Trimming stripped 6 bases from V and 1 base from J, with 9 bases between. Germline V gives CDR1 MNHEY, CDR2 SVGEGT. The CDR3 loop spans 14 amino acids. The CDR3 loop is CASSRGWNTGELFF. CDR3 DNA sequence: TGTGCCAGCAGCCGTGGGTGGAACACCGGGGAGCTGTTTTTT.

The rearrangement joins TRBV7-2 to TRBJ2-1, with 7 bases lining up with TRBD1. The germline V gene encodes CDR1 SGHTA and CDR2 FQGNSA. The CDR3 is 15 residues long. Trimming cost V 0 bases and J 7 bases; bases outside gene matches: 6. In DNA form, the CDR3 reads TGTGCCAGCAGCTTAGCAGACAGGGTGATAAATGAGCAGTTCTTC. As protein: CASSLADRVINEQFF.

Concerning this clonotype itself: An end of the junction does not agree with germline; a read error may underlie this. The chain employs TRBV7-7 and TRBJ2-5; TRBD2 matches 13 bases. The germline CDR1 and CDR2 sequences are SSHAT and FNYEAQ (reference sequence). The CDR3 loop spans 15 amino acids. The CDR3 nucleotides read TGTGCTAGCAGCCCGGGACTAGCGGGACCAGAGACCCAGTACTTC. It encodes CASSPGLAGPETQYF.

The V gene is TRBV6-5, the J gene TRBJ2-1, with D possibly TRBD1 on 5 matching bases. Per the germline V gene, CDR1 is MNHEY and CDR2 is SVGAGI. This CDR3 has 16 residues. Trimming took 4 bases from V and 3 from J, leaving 16 bases between them. As DNA, the CDR3 is TGTGCCAGCAGTTCCGACAGTCTGGGCCGCTACAATGAGCAGTTCTTC. This encodes CASSSDSLGRYNEQFF.

The chain couples TRBV12-3 or TRBV12-4 to TRBJ1-1; D is undetermined. This CDR3 has 12 residues. Trimming cost V 1 base and J 11 bases, with 11 bases left between them. The CDR3 coding sequence is TGTGCCAGCAGTTTAGGTGGGAGGGAGGCTTTCTTT. Translation gives CASSLGGREAFF.

This clonotype was detected a few times. The chain couples TRBV11-2 to TRBJ2-1, with 14 bases matching TRBD2. Germline loops: CDR1 SGHAT, CDR2 FQNNGV. There are 17 residues in the CDR3. The V and J ends lost 2 bases and 9 bases, in that order; junction bases with no gene match: 9. CDR3 DNA sequence: TGTGCCAGCAGCTTAACGGGACTAGCGGGAGTGGCGGGTGAGCAGTTCTTC. As protein: CASSLTGLAGVAGEQFF.

This clonotype was detected only a few times. The chain is built from TRBV20-1 and TRBJ1-6; D gene uncertain. V was trimmed by 7 bases and J by 7 bases, leaving 11 bases between them. Looked up from germline, CDR1 is DFQATT and CDR2 is SNEGSKA (reference sequence). This CDR3 is built from 12 residues. For the CDR3, the DNA is TGCAGTGTTTGGTTGAGGAATTCACCCCTCCACTTT. Translated: CSVWLRNSPLHF.

This clonotype was detected only a few times. The chain links TRBV12-3 or TRBV12-4 to TRBJ2-2, with D unclear. Trimming pared 2 bases from V and 4 bases from J, leaving 14 bases between. The CDR3 spans 16 residues. The CDR3 coding sequence is TGTGCCAGCAGTTTAAGGTGGGATCGCTTCACCGGGGAGCTGTTTTTT. Translating gives CASSLRWDRFTGELFF.

This clonotype was seen many times. In DNA, the CDR3 is TGTGCCAGCAGCTTAGCCTCGGCGGACTATGGCTACACCTTC. It specifies CASSLASADYGYTF. This chain links TRBV7-2 with TRBJ1-2; D not certain. Germline V gives CDR1 SGHTA, CDR2 FQGNSA. The length of the CDR3 is 14 residues. V dropped 0 bases and J dropped 3 bases, with 8 bases sitting between them.